The subject of this entry is one TCR beta chain. The length of the CDR3 is 16 residues. V was clipped by 0 bases and J by 4 bases, with 16 bases between them. Germline V gene lookup returns CDR1 SGDLS and CDR2 YYNGEE. This sample is drawn from a study of shared clonotypes between healthy human individuals. Several immunoSEQ 96-well plates shared each subset's DNA, each plate a replicate. Sorted-subset replicate PCR reactions contained roughly 200 ng DNA, corresponding to some 30,000 T cell genomes. The table came from immunoSEQ multiplex PCR; TCRdb's copy has only in-frame clones and leaves some out. This table has some 980,000 clones, around three quarters appearing once.

This clonotype was obtained from a man aged 18 to 30 in good health. The sequencing input was memory CD4+ T cells sorted from blood. Subset specified: CD45RA-negative fraction. The J gene is TRBJ1-2, the V gene TRBV9; no clear D. Here the CDR3 reads CASSVGTAQSPYGYTF. CDR3 in DNA: TGTGCCAGCAGCGTAGGCACAGCCCAAAGCCCCTATGGCTACACCTTC.